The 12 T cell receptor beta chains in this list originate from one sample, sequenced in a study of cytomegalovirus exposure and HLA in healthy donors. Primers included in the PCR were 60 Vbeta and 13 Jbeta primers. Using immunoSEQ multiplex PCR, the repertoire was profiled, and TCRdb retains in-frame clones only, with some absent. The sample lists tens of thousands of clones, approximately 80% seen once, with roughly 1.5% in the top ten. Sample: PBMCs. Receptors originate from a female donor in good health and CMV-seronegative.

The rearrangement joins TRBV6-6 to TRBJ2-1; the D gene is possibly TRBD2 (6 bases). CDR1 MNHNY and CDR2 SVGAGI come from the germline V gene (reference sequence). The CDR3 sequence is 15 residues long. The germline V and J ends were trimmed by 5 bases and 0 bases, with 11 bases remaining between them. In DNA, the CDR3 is TGTGCCAGCAGTCAGCGGGTTAGCTCCTACAATGAGCAGTTCTTC. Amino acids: CASSQRVSSYNEQFF.

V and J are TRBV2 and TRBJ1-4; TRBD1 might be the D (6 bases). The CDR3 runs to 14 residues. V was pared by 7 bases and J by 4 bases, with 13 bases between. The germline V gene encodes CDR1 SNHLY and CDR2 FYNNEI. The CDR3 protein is CASTGQSDNEKLFF. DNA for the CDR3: TGTGCCAGCACCGGACAGAGCGATAATGAAAAACTGTTTTTT. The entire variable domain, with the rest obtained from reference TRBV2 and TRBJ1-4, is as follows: EPEVTQTPSHQVTQMGQEVILRCVPISNHLYFYWYRQILGQKVEFLVSFYNNEISEKSEIFDDQFSVERPDGSNFTLKIRSTKLEDSAMYFCASTGQSDNEKLFFGSGTQLSVL.

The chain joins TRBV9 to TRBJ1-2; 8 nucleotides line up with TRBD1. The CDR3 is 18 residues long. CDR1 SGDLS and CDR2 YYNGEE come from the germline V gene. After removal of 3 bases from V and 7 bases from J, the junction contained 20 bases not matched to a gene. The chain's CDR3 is CASSGTGTGEPAIGGYTF. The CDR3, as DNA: TGTGCCAGCAGCGGAACCGGGACAGGAGAGCCTGCAATCGGTGGCTACACCTTC.

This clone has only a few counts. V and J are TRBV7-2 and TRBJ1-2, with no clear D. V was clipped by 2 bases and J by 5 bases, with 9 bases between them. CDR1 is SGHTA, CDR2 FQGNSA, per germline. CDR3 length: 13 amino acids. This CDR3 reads CASSLSFRYGYTF. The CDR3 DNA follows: TGTGCCAGCAGCTTAAGTTTCCGGTATGGCTACACCTTC.

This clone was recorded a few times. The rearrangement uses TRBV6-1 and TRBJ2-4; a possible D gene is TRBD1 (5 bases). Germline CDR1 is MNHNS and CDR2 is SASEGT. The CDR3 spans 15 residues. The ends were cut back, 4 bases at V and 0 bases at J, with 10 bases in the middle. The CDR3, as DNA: TGTGCCAGCAGTGGACAGTCAATAGCCAAAAACATTCAGTACTTC. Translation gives CASSGQSIAKNIQYF.

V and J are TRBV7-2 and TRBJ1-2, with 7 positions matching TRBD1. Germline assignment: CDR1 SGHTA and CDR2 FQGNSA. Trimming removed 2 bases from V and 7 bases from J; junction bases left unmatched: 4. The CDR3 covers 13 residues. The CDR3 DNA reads TGTGCCAGCAGCTTAACCACAGGGGCTGGCTACACCTTC. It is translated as CASSLTTGAGYTF. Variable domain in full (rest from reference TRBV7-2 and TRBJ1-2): GAGVSQSPSNKVTEKGKDVELRCDPISGHTALYWYRQSLGQGLEFLIYFQGNSAPDKSGLPSDRFSAERTGGSVSTLTIQRTQQEDSAVYLCASSLTTGAGYTFGSGTRLTVV.

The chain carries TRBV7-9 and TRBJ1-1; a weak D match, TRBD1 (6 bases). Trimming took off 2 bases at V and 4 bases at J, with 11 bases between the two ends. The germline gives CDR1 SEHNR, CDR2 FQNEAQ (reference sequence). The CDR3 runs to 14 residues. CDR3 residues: CASSLQGKSTEAFF. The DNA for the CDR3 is TGTGCCAGCAGCTTACAGGGGAAGTCCACTGAAGCTTTCTTT.

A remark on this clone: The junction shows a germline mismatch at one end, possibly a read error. The CDR3 DNA is TGTTCCAGCAGTCCAAGACAGGGAGCCCCTTCCTACGAGCAGTACTTC. Translated: CSSSPRQGAPSYEQYF. The chain recombines TRBV7-9 with TRBJ2-7; TRBD1 matches 7 bases. Germline V gene data show CDR1 as SEHNR and CDR2 as FQNEAQ (reference sequence). CDR3 length equals 16 residues.

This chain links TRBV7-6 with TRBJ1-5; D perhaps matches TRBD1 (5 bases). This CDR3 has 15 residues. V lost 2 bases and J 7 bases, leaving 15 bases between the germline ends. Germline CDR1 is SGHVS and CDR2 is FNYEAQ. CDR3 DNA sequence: TGTGCCAGCAGCTTAACGGGGGAATCGGAGCAGCCCCAGCATTTT. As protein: CASSLTGESEQPQHF.

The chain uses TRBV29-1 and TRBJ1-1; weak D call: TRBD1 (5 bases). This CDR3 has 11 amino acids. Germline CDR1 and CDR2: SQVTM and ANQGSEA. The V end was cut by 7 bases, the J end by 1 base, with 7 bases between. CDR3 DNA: TGCAGCGGGAGGGGGAACACTGAAGCTTTCTTT. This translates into CSGRGNTEAFF.

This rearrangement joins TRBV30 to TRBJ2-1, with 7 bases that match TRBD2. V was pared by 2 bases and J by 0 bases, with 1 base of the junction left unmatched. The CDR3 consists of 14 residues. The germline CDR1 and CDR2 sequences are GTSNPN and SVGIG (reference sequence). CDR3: CAWSTGGSYNEQFF. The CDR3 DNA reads TGTGCCTGGAGTACGGGGGGCTCCTACAATGAGCAGTTCTTC.

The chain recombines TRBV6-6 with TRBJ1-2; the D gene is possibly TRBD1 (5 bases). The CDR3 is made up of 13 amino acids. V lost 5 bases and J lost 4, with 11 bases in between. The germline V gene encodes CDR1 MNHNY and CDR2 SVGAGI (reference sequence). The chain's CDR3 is CASSQTDSYGYTF. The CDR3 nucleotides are TGTGCCAGCAGTCAGACAGACTCCTATGGCTACACCTTC.